The 28 T cell receptor beta chains in this list originate from one sample, sequenced in a study of control samples from healthy donors and cancer patients. TCRdb's table, derived via immunoSEQ multiplex PCR, lists solely in-frame clones and lacks some. The sample contains over 150,000 clones, 90% to 95% of which appear only once. Input material: blood. These receptors were obtained from a man aged 25-45 years in good health.

The rearrangement uses TRBV5-1 and TRBJ1-6, with 9 bases lining up with TRBD1. Trimming removed 4 bases from V and 8 bases from J; junction bases left unmatched: 7. The CDR3 extends over 15 amino acids. In germline, CDR1 is SGHRS, CDR2 YFSETQ. CDR3 sequence: CASSISGQGYSPLHF. CDR3 bases: TGCGCCAGCAGCATATCGGGACAGGGTTATTCACCCCTCCACTTT.

The chain is built from TRBV7-6 and TRBJ1-3; tentatively, D is TRBD1 (6 bases). Germline V gives CDR1 SGHVS, CDR2 FNYEAQ. There are 17 residues in the CDR3. The V end lost 7 bases, the J end lost 6 bases, and 25 bases lay between the germline ends. The CDR3 DNA follows: TGTGCCAGCAATTTAAACCAAGAAGACAGGTTATTAAACACCATATATTTT. Protein: CASNLNQEDRLLNTIYF.

Of note for this clone: A junction end diverges from the germline sequence, so it may reflect a read error. The V and J genes are TRBV28 and TRBJ1-1; D is perhaps TRBD1 (6 bases). Germline V gives CDR1 MDHEN, CDR2 SYDVKM. CDR3 length: 13 amino acids. The CDR3 DNA reads as TGCTCAGTAGGTAGGGGGGGCAACACTGAAGCTTTCTTT. This gives the protein CSVGRGGNTEAFF.

This chain connects TRBV25-1 to TRBJ2-3; the match to TRBD1 covers 7 bases. V lost 3 bases and J lost 4; bases outside the gene matches: 7. CDR3 size: 15 residues. Germline-derived CDR1 and CDR2 are MGHDK and SYGVNS. As DNA, the CDR3 is TGTGCCAGCAGTGACTGGACAGGCAGGGCAGATACGCAGTATTTT. Its translation is CASSDWTGRADTQYF.

The chain couples TRBV19 to TRBJ2-5; D might be TRBD1 or TRBD2, each matching 5 bases. The V end lost 6 bases, the J end lost 2 bases, and 31 bases lay between the germline ends. Germline loops: CDR1 LNHDA, CDR2 SQIVND (reference sequence). The CDR3 length is 20 residues. CDR3 coding DNA: TGTGCCAGTAGCTCTTGGCAGGGAGTCATTGCTGGTGCTCCACAAGAGACCCAGTACTTC. Amino acid sequence: CASSSWQGVIAGAPQETQYF.

The J gene is TRBJ2-3, the V gene TRBV6-6; possibly TRBD2 for D (5 bases). The germline V and J ends were trimmed by 2 bases and 6 bases, with 15 bases remaining between them. Germline CDR1 reads MNHNY; CDR2 reads SVGAGI (reference sequence). The CDR3 covers 15 residues. In nucleotides, the CDR3 is TGTGCCAGCAGTTACCATCGAGGGATTTCGGATACGCAGTATTTT. This sequence encodes CASSYHRGISDTQYF.

The rearrangement joins TRBV11-2 to TRBJ2-5; D unclear. The length of the CDR3 is 15 residues. Germline V CDR1 and CDR2: SGHAT, FQNNGV. Trimming stripped 0 bases from V and 2 bases from J, with 10 bases between. The CDR3 reads CASSLEWRQQETQYF. The DNA of the CDR3 is TGTGCCAGCAGCTTAGAGTGGCGGCAGCAAGAGACCCAGTACTTC.

In nucleotides, the CDR3 is TGTGCCAGCAGCCCGGACGAAATCTATGGCTACACCTTC. The encoded protein is CASSPDEIYGYTF. The chain couples TRBV5-4 to TRBJ1-2; D is unresolved. CDR1 SGHNT and CDR2 YYREEE come from the germline V gene (reference sequence). The CDR3 contains 13 residues. V lost 4 bases, J lost 4 bases, and 11 bases lay in between.

This chain uses TRBV28 with TRBJ2-3, with D perhaps matching TRBD2 (5 bases). This CDR3 comprises 11 residues. CDR1 MDHEN and CDR2 SYDVKM come from the germline V gene. V dropped 4 bases and J dropped 8 bases, with 7 bases sitting between them. The CDR3 DNA sequence: TGTGCCAGCAGTTCCCGGGGTACGCAGTATTTT. It specifies CASSSRGTQYF.

The rearrangement joins TRBV15 to TRBJ2-5; a possible D gene is TRBD1 (6 bases). The CDR3 has 13 residues. Germline CDR1 is LNHNV and CDR2 is YYDKDF (reference sequence). Trimming took off 0 bases at V and 5 bases at J, with 7 bases between the two ends. CDR3 loop: CATSRDRGETQYF. CDR3 in DNA: TGTGCCACCAGCAGAGACAGGGGTGAGACCCAGTACTTC. Based on the CDR3 plus reference TRBV15 and TRBJ2-5, the full variable domain is DAMVIQNPRYQVTQFGKPVTLSCSQTLNHNVMYWYQQKSSQAPKLLFHYYDKDFNNEADTPDNFQSRRPNTSFCFLDIRSPGLGDTAMYLCATSRDRGETQYFGPGTRLLVL.

The rearrangement links TRBV5-4 to TRBJ2-3; possible D gene TRBD1, 5 bases. This CDR3 contains 14 residues. Trimming removed 4 bases at V and 4 bases at J, with 13 bases between. Germline V gene lookup returns CDR1 SGHNT and CDR2 YYREEE (reference sequence). The CDR3 nucleotides read TGTGCCAGCAGCCCTGACCAGGGATCAGATACGCAGTATTTT. As protein: CASSPDQGSDTQYF.

The V call is TRBV6-5, the J call TRBJ1-6; 7 nucleotides match TRBD1. CDR3 length: 15 residues. V lost 10 bases, J lost 10 bases, and 16 bases stayed unmatched. Germline assignment: CDR1 MNHEY and CDR2 SVGAGI. CDR3 DNA: TGTGCCACCGGTTCCGGGACAGAGGGATTATCACCCCTCCACTTT. This encodes CATGSGTEGLSPLHF.

The gene calls are TRBV7-2 and TRBJ2-1, with TRBD1 matching 9 bases. After removal of 7 bases from V and 6 bases from J, the junction contained 4 bases not matched to a gene. The CDR3 covers 13 residues. Germline V gene data show CDR1 as SGHTA and CDR2 as FQGNSA. CDR3 DNA sequence: TGTGCCAGCAACAACAGGGGGCGCAATGAGCAGTTCTTC. This codes for CASNNRGRNEQFF. The entire variable domain, with the rest obtained from reference TRBV7-2 and TRBJ2-1, is as follows: GAGVSQSPSNKVTEKGKDVELRCDPISGHTALYWYRQSLGQGLEFLIYFQGNSAPDKSGLPSDRFSAERTGGSVSTLTIQRTQQEDSAVYLCASNNRGRNEQFFGPGTRLTVL.

As for this clone: In the same sample, other DNA sequences code for this CDR3. The chain has TRBV18 and TRBJ1-1, with unresolved D. The CDR3 has 12 amino acids. Trimming pared 4 bases from V and 0 bases from J, leaving 3 bases between. Germline V gene lookup returns CDR1 KGHSH and CDR2 LQKENI. The CDR3: CASSQMNTEAFF. Here the CDR3 DNA reads TGTGCCAGCTCACAGATGAACACTGAAGCTTTCTTT.

The V call is TRBV18, the J call TRBJ2-7, with 11 nucleotides matching TRBD2. The CDR3 loop spans 14 amino acids. Germline V gene data show CDR1 as KGHSH and CDR2 as LQKENI. The V segment lost 6 bases and the J segment 1 base; nucleotides outside the gene matches: 2. CDR3 residues: CASSPSGRSYEQYF. The CDR3 coding sequence is TGTGCCAGCTCGCCTAGCGGGAGGTCCTACGAGCAGTACTTC. The full variable domain, in which reference TRBV18 and TRBJ2-7 provide the parts outside the CDR3, is NAGVMQNPRHLVRRRGQEARLRCSPMKGHSHVYWYRQLPEEGLKFMVYLQKENIIDESGMPKERFSAEFPKEGPSILRIQQVVRGDSAAYFCASSPSGRSYEQYFGPGTRLTVT.

The chain employs TRBV3-1 (or the pseudogene TRBV3-2) and TRBJ2-1; 12 bases fit TRBD2. CDR3 length: 15 residues. With V trimmed by 4 bases and J by 7 bases, 5 bases remained unmatched. Germline loops: CDR1 LGHDT, CDR2 YNNKEL (reference sequence). The CDR3 reads CASSLSGLAGNEQFF. CDR3 nucleotides: TGTGCCAGCAGCCTAAGCGGACTAGCGGGGAATGAGCAGTTCTTC.

The V call is TRBV19, the J call TRBJ2-7; D unresolved. This CDR3 is built from 11 residues. Germline V lookup: CDR1 LNHDA, CDR2 SQIVND (reference sequence). V was pared by 8 bases and J by 7 bases, with 12 bases between. The CDR3 reads CASFSPLEQYF. Here the CDR3 DNA reads TGTGCCAGTTTTTCTCCTTTAGAGCAGTACTTC.

The table lists this clone with a count of one. The CDR3 region is CASSLPGQGHYEQYF. CDR3 DNA sequence: TGTGCCAGCAGCTTGCCGGGACAGGGGCACTACGAGCAGTACTTC. This rearrangement joins TRBV5-4 to TRBJ2-7; 10 bases fit TRBD1. CDR1 and CDR2 from the germline V gene are SGHNT and YYREEE (reference sequence). The CDR3 consists of 15 residues. V lost 1 base, J lost 3 bases, and 4 bases stayed unmatched.

The gene calls are TRBV7-2 and TRBJ1-2; D call uncertain. The CDR3 covers 14 residues. CDR1 and CDR2 from the germline V gene are SGHTA and FQGNSA. Trimming took off 0 bases at V and 3 bases at J, with 8 bases between the two ends. The CDR3 spells CASSLAVPDYGYTF. As DNA, the CDR3 is TGTGCCAGCAGCTTAGCGGTACCAGACTATGGCTACACCTTC.

The chain links TRBV11-3 to TRBJ2-1; D gene ambiguous. Germline CDR1 is SGHNT and CDR2 is YENEEA. CDR3 size: 12 residues. V was shortened by 4 bases and J by 9 bases, with 10 bases between the two germline ends. The CDR3 loop reads CASSSEVGEQFF. Here the CDR3 DNA reads TGTGCCAGCAGCTCCGAGGTGGGTGAGCAGTTCTTC.

V and J are TRBV6-2 or TRBV6-3 and TRBJ1-1, with D possibly being TRBD1 (5 bases). The V end was cut by 4 bases, the J end by 4 bases, with 10 bases between. The CDR3 is 13 amino acids. Germline values: CDR1 MNHEY, CDR2 SVGEGT. CDR3 nucleotides: TGTGCCAGCAGTTGGGTAGGGACCACTGAAGCTTTCTTT. Amino acid sequence: CASSWVGTTEAFF.

This clone was seen a single time. V is TRBV12-3 or TRBV12-4 and J is TRBJ2-7; D is ambiguous. Between the trimmed V and J ends, which lost 6 bases and 0 bases, there was a span of 9 bases. The CDR3 loop spans 13 amino acids. Here the CDR3 reads CASRPGGSYEQYF. As DNA, the CDR3 is TGTGCCAGCAGGCCGGGCGGCTCCTACGAGCAGTACTTC.

The chain links TRBV6-2 or TRBV6-3 to TRBJ2-3, with D perhaps matching TRBD2 (5 bases). CDR3 length equals 16 residues. Germline V gene data show CDR1 as MNHEY and CDR2 as SVGEGT. Trimming removed 0 bases at V and 0 bases at J, with 10 bases between. The DNA of the CDR3 is TGTGCCAGCAGTTACTCACTGCGGGCAAGCACAGATACGCAGTATTTT. It specifies CASSYSLRASTDTQYF.

The chain combines TRBV2 with TRBJ1-4; D remains ambiguous. Germline lookup yields CDR1 SNHLY and CDR2 FYNNEI. V lost 2 bases, J lost 7 bases, and 11 bases lay in between. The CDR3 is 14 amino acids. The CDR3 DNA reads as TGTGCCAGCAGTGAACGCGGCCTGGGTGAAAAACTGTTTTTT. This sequence encodes CASSERGLGEKLFF.

This rearrangement joins TRBV7-8 to TRBJ2-3; the match to TRBD2 covers 12 bases. Germline V gene sequence: CDR1 SGHVS, CDR2 FQNEAQ. V shed 3 bases and J 2 bases; nucleotides not matched to a gene: 6. This CDR3 contains 17 residues. The CDR3 spells CASSLGGLAGFTDTQYF. CDR3 coding DNA: TGTGCCAGCAGCTTGGGTGGACTAGCGGGGTTCACAGATACGCAGTATTTT.

The V gene is TRBV11-2, the J gene TRBJ1-2; TRBD1 might be the D (6 bases). Germline V gives CDR1 SGHAT, CDR2 FQNNGV. V was cut by 0 bases and J by 3 bases, with 17 bases left in between. CDR3 length equals 17 residues. The CDR3 spells CASSLDKVVGGYYGYTF. The CDR3 DNA is TGTGCCAGCAGCTTAGATAAGGTCGTGGGGGGCTACTATGGCTACACCTTC. Full variable domain (remainder filled in from reference TRBV11-2 and TRBJ1-2): EAGVAQSPRYKIIEKRQSVAFWCNPISGHATLYWYQQILGQGPKLLIQFQNNGVVDDSQLPKDRFSAERLKGVDSTLKIQPAKLEDSAVYLCASSLDKVVGGYYGYTFGSGTRLTVV.

This clone was seen more than once but under ten times. This chain links TRBV5-1 with TRBJ1-1, with 8 bases lining up with TRBD1. V shed 4 bases and J 8 bases; nucleotides not matched to a gene: 4. In germline, CDR1 is SGHRS, CDR2 YFSETQ. This CDR3 is 12 amino acids long. The CDR3 is CASSPGQGEAFF. In DNA, the CDR3 is TGCGCCAGCAGCCCTGGACAGGGAGAAGCTTTCTTT.

The chain recombines TRBV6-5 with TRBJ2-7; 8 positions agree with TRBD2. The germline V gene encodes CDR1 MNHEY and CDR2 SVGAGI. This CDR3 contains 13 residues. The V and J ends lost 5 bases and 2 bases, in that order; junction bases with no gene match: 2. CDR3 protein: CASSKGLAYEQYF. DNA of the CDR3: TGTGCCAGCAGTAAGGGACTAGCCTACGAGCAGTACTTC.